Described below is a single T cell receptor (beta chain) sequence and its context. Assay: immunoSEQ multiplex PCR; the TCRdb copy retains only in-frame clones and omits some. The data contain roughly 20,000 clones, 75% to 85% of them singletons. Germline assignment: CDR1 SGHTA and CDR2 FQGTGA. V lost 5 bases and J lost 3, with 10 bases in between. The CDR3 has 13 amino acids. This entry belongs to a study of OX40 agonist ivuxolimab in advanced cancers. As for the study in general: Age averaged 60 years (range about 20 to 80), and 70% to 85% were male.

This receptor was obtained from an adult with an advanced solid tumor such as melanoma, head and neck, liver or kidney cancer. The chain has TRBV7-3 and TRBJ2-5; D uncertain. Sequences were derived from CD4+ or CD8+ T cells sorted from blood, sampled in a trial of the OX40 agonist ivuxolimab. CDR3: CASSLNPEETQYF. The CDR3 DNA sequence: TGTGCCAGCAGCCTTAATCCAGAAGAGACCCAGTACTTC.